Listed here are 9 T cell receptor beta chains from one sample, sequenced in a study of T cell changes during pregnancy in multiple sclerosis (dated by TCRdb to about 2019). The library was made by the immunoSEQ multiplex PCR assay. TCRdb carries this immuneACCESS record with in-frame sequences only. Its versions omit some clonotypes, under half of them owing to an unresolved V gene in the studies checked, with the rest unexplained. Within this sample are around 55,000 clones, with 85% to 95% of them counted one time only. The top ten clonotypes cover around 3.5% of the sample. The source material was CD8+ T cells from peripheral blood mononuclear cells, sampled in the third trimester of pregnancy. These receptors were collected from a female donor with multiple sclerosis, enrolled in a pregnancy study.

This chain connects TRBV2 to TRBJ1-2, with a tentative D call TRBD1 (5 bases). The V gene's germline CDR1 is SNHLY and CDR2 FYNNEI. Trimming cost V 2 bases and J 8 bases, with 9 bases left between them. The CDR3 is 12 residues long. The DNA for the CDR3 is TGTGCCAGCAGTGAAATGGGGGGGGGCTACACCTTC. Residues: CASSEMGGGYTF.

The chain combines TRBV29-1 with TRBJ2-5; D is undetermined. The V and J ends lost 0 bases and 9 bases respectively, with 17 bases between them. CDR1 is SQVTM and CDR2 is ANQGSEA in the germline V gene. The CDR3 has 14 residues. The CDR3 is CSVEDLTEEVAQYF. The CDR3 bases are TGCAGCGTTGAAGATCTAACCGAAGAGGTCGCCCAGTACTTC.

The chain employs TRBV9 and TRBJ1-3, with 8 nucleotides matching TRBD1. The germline gives CDR1 SGDLS, CDR2 YYNGEE. The CDR3 contains 16 residues. Trimming at V came to 0 bases and at J to 3 bases, leaving 5 bases not matched to a gene. CDR3 coding DNA: TGTGCCAGCAGCGTAGTGTCAGGGGGCGTTGGAAACACCATATATTTT. Protein sequence: CASSVVSGGVGNTIYF. The full variable domain, completed using reference TRBV9 and TRBJ1-3, is DSGVTQTPKHLITATGQRVTLRCSPRSGDLSVYWYQQSLDQGLQFLIQYYNGEERAKGNILERFSAQQFPDLHSELNLSSLELGDSALYFCASSVVSGGVGNTIYFGEGSWLTVV.

The chain combines TRBV9 with TRBJ2-1; 14 nucleotides agree with TRBD2. Trimming cost V 0 bases and J 12 bases; bases outside gene matches: 5. Germline V lookup: CDR1 SGDLS, CDR2 YYNGEE. There are 15 residues in the CDR3. The CDR3 nucleotides read TGTGCCAGCAGCGTAGGGACTAGCGGGGGGCAGGGGCAGTTCTTC. This encodes CASSVGTSGGQGQFF.

The V gene is TRBV4-1, the J gene TRBJ1-2; 7 bases line up with TRBD1. CDR1 MGHRA and CDR2 YSYEKL come from the germline V gene. The junction had 3 bases not matched to a gene; V was cut back by 1 base and J by 4 bases. CDR3 length: 14 residues. CDR3 protein: CASSQVTGFYGYTF. The CDR3 nucleotides read TGCGCCAGCAGCCAAGTGACAGGGTTCTATGGCTACACCTTC.

The chain uses TRBV7-9 and TRBJ2-1, with a weak D call TRBD2 (5 bases). V was shortened by 1 base and J by 6 bases, with 10 bases between the two germline ends. The CDR3 runs to 14 residues. Germline V CDR1 and CDR2: SEHNR, FQNEAQ (reference sequence). This CDR3 is CASSLVTDSNEQFF. The CDR3 region has the DNA TGTGCCAGCAGCTTAGTAACGGACTCCAATGAGCAGTTCTTC.

V is TRBV7-9 and J is TRBJ2-1; 9 bases line up with TRBD2. Germline CDR1 SEHNR, CDR2 FQNEAQ (reference sequence). The CDR3 length is 14 residues. V dropped 6 bases and J dropped 10; count of bases not matched to a gene: 10. CDR3 protein: CASSGASGMKEQFF. The DNA for the CDR3 is TGTGCCAGCAGTGGGGCTAGCGGGATGAAGGAGCAGTTCTTC.

The chain carries TRBV19 and TRBJ2-7; D is possibly TRBD2 (5 bases). CDR3 length: 15 amino acids. Looked up from germline, CDR1 is LNHDA and CDR2 is SQIVND (reference sequence). V was cut by 4 bases and J by 3 bases, with 16 bases left in between. The DNA of the CDR3 is TGTGCCAGTAGTACTATCGAAGGACTGGACTACGAGCAGTACTTC. Translation: CASSTIEGLDYEQYF.

This chain links TRBV4-1 with TRBJ1-4; TRBD1 matches at 10 bases. The germline gives CDR1 MGHRA, CDR2 YSYEKL. The CDR3 spans 19 residues. V gave up 4 bases and J gave up 3 bases; unmatched junction bases: 14. The CDR3 loop reads CASSPYPGTGEIPNEKLFF. In DNA, the CDR3 is TGCGCCAGCAGCCCCTATCCCGGGACAGGGGAAATACCTAATGAAAAACTGTTTTTT.